This TCR beta chain was sequenced for a study of a mutant IDH1 vaccine in newly diagnosed glioma. Whole-study context: Previous treatment comprised radiotherapy, temozolomide, or both, mostly both. The V12 visit happened in week 35, and the V13 visit happened in week 47.

In the case of this clone: Its antigen is currently unknown.

Sequencing used immunoSEQ multiplex PCR; TCRdb keeps in-frame clones, though not all of them. The repertoire consists of about 34,000 clones, with around nine tenths occurring once and the leading ten covering about 12%. Time point reported: week 47, end of study. A 20-mer mutant IDH1 peptide at 300 ug was injected subcutaneously with topical imiquimod. The donor cohort comprised cases of new WHO grade 3 or 4 IDH1-mutant, ATRX-lost astrocytoma. Trimming took 5 bases from V and 1 from J; bases not matched to a gene: 12. The CDR3 runs 19 residues. CDR1 and CDR2 (germline): LNHDA, SQIVND (reference sequence).

Sequencing used PBMCs, obtained from a glioma patient whose treatment included an IDH1 peptide vaccine. This rearrangement joins TRBV19 to TRBJ2-6; 9 positions agree with TRBD1. This TCR derives from a woman aged 30 to 39 with glioma. CDR3 amino acids: CASSQPYRGRGSGANVLTF. In DNA, the CDR3 is TGTGCCAGTAGTCAACCTTACAGGGGGCGCGGGTCTGGGGCCAACGTCCTGACTTTC.